This entry concerns a single T cell receptor (beta chain). The antigen is unknown. The sample comes from a study of OX40 agonist ivuxolimab in advanced cancers. Study in general: Across the patients, intravenous ivuxolimab was delivered every 2 weeks at 0.01 to 10 mg/kg. Overall study results and limits: It was also the case that some nonresponders had low normalized T-cell clonal expansion.

Looked up from germline, CDR1 is SGHKS and CDR2 is YYEKEE (reference sequence). Trimming shortened V by 2 bases and J by 1 base, and 15 bases separated the two germline ends. The CDR3 has 16 amino acids. Using immunoSEQ multiplex PCR, the repertoire was profiled, and TCRdb retains in-frame clones only, with some absent. This table holds roughly 30,000 clones, approximately 80% found once. Specimen: CD4+ or CD8+ T cells sorted from blood, collected in a trial of the OX40 agonist ivuxolimab. This sequence was found in an adult with an advanced solid tumor such as melanoma, head and neck, liver or kidney cancer. The chain uses TRBV5-5 and TRBJ1-1; D is unclear. In DNA form, the CDR3 reads TGTGCCAGCAGCTTTTGGTTAGAGATTAAGAACACTGAAGCTTTCTTT. As protein: CASSFWLEIKNTEAFF.